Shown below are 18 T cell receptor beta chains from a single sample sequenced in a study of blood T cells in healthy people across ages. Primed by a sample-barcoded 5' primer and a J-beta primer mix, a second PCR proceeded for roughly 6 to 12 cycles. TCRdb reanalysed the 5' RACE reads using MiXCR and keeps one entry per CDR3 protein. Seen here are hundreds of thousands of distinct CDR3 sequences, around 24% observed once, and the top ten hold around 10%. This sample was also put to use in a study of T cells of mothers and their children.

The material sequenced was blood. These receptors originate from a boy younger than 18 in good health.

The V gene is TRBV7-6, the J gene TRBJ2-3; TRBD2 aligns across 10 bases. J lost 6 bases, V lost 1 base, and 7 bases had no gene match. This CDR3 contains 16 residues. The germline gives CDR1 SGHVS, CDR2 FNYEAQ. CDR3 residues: CASSLVQREGADTQYF. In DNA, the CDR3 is TGTGCCAGCAGCTTAGTTCAGCGGGAGGGAGCTGATACGCAGTATTTT.

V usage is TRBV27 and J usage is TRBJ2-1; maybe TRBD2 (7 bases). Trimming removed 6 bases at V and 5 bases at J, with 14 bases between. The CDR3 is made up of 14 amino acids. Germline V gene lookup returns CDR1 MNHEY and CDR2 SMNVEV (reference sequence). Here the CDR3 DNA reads TGTGCCAGCAGCCCAAGGGGGGGCGACAATGAGCAGTTCTTC. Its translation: CASSPRGGDNEQFF.

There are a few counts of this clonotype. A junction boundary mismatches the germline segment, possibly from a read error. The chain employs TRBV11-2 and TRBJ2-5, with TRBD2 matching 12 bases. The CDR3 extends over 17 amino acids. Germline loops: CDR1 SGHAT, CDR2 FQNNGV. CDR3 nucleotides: TGTGCCAGCAGACCTCTAGCGGGAGGGCCGCGTCGTGGTGGGCCGTTCTTC. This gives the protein CASRPLAGGPRRGGPFF.

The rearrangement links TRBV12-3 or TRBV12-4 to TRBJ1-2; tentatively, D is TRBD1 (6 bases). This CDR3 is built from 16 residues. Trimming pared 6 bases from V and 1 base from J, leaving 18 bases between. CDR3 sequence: CASRPNKGGNNYGYTF. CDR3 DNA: TGTGCCAGCAGACCCAATAAAGGGGGGAATAACTATGGCTACACCTTC.

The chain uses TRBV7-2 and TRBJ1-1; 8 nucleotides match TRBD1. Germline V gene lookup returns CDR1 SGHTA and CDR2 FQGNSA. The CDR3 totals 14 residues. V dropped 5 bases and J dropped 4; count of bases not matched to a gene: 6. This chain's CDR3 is CASSTLGQGTEAFF. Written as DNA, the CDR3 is TGTGCCAGCAGCACATTAGGACAGGGCACTGAAGCTTTCTTT.

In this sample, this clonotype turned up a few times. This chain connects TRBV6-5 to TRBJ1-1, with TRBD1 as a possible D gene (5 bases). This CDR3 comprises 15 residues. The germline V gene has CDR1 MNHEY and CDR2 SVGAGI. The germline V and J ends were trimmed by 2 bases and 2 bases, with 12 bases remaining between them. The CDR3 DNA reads TGTGCCAGCAGTTACCTGGGGGATCGTAACACTGAAGCTTTCTTT. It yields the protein CASSYLGDRNTEAFF.

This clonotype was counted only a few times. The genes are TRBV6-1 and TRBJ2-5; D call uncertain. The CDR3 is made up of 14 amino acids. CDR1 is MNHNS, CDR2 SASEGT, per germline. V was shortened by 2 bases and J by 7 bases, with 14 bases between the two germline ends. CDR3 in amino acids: CASSEIVAKGTQYF. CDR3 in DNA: TGTGCCAGCAGTGAAATTGTGGCCAAGGGGACCCAGTACTTC.

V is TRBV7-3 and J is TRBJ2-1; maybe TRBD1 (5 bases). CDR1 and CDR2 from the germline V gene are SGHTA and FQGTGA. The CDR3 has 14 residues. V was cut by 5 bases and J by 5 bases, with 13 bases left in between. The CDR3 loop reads CASSQQANNNEQFF. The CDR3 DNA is TGTGCCAGCAGCCAACAGGCGAACAACAATGAGCAGTTCTTC.

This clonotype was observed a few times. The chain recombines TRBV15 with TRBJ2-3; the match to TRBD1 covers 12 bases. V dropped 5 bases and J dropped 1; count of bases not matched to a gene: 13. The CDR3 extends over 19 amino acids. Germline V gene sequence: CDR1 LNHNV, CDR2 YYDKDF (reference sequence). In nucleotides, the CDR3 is TGTGCCACCAGCTACTGGGGACAGGGGGCTGGATTGGGCACAGATACGCAGTATTTT. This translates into CATSYWGQGAGLGTDTQYF.

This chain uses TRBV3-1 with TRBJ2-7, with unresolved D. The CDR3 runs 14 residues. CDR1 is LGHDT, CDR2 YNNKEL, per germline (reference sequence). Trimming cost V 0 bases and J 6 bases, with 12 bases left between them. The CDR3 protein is CASSQDRPATEQYF. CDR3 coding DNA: TGTGCCAGCAGCCAAGATCGTCCTGCGACCGAGCAGTACTTC.

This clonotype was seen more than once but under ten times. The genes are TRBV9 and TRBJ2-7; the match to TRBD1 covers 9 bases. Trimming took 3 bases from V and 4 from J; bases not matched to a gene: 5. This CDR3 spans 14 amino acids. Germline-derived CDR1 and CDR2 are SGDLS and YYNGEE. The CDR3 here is CASSARGTGYEQYF. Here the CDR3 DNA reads TGTGCCAGCAGCGCTCGCGGGACAGGGTACGAGCAGTACTTC.

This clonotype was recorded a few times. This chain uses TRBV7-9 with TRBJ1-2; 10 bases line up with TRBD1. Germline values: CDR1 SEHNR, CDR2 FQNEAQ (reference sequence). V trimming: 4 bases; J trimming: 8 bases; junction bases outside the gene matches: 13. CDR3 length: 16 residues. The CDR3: CASSSPGTGERGGYTF. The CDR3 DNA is TGTGCCAGCAGCTCACCAGGGACAGGGGAGAGGGGCGGCTACACCTTC.

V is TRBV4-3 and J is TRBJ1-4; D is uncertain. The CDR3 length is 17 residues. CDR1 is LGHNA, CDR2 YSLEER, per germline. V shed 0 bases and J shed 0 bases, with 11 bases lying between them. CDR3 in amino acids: CASSQDPVTATNEKLFF. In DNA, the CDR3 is TGCGCCAGCAGCCAAGATCCGGTGACGGCAACTAATGAAAAACTGTTTTTT.

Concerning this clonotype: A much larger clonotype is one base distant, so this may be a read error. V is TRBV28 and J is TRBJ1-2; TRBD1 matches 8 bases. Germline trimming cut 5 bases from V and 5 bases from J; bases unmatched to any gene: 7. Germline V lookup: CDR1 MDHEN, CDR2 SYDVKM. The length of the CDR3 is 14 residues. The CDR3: CASSPPHRGYGYTF. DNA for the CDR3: TGTGCCAGCAGTCCCCCCCACAGGGGGTATGGCTACACCTTC.

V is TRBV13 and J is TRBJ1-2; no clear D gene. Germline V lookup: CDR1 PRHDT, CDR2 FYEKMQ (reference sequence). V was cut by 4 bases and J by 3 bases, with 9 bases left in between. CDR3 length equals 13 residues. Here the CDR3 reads CASSSQVDYGYTF. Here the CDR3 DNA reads TGTGCCAGCAGCTCTCAGGTGGACTATGGCTACACCTTC.

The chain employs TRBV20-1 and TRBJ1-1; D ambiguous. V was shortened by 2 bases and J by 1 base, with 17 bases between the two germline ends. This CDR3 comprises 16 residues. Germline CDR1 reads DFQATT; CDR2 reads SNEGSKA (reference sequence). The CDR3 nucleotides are TGCAGTGCTAGACTCCCTCTGGGCGAAGAGAACACTGAAGCTTTCTTT. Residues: CSARLPLGEENTEAFF.

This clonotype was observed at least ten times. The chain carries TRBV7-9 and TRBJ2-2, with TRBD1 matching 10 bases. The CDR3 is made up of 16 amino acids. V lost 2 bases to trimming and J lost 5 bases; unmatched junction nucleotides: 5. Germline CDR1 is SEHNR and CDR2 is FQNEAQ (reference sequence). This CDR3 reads CASSLPPGQGTGELFF. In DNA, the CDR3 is TGTGCCAGCAGCTTACCTCCGGGACAGGGGACCGGGGAGCTGTTTTTT.

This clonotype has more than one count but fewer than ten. CDR3 protein: CASSSRFYSGDTDTQYF. The CDR3 nucleotides are TGTGCCAGCAGTTCCCGATTCTATAGCGGGGACACAGATACGCAGTATTTT. The V and J genes are TRBV28 and TRBJ2-3, with 8 positions matching TRBD2. This CDR3 is built from 17 residues. Trimming removed 4 bases from V and 2 bases from J; junction bases left unmatched: 11. Germline CDR1 is MDHEN and CDR2 is SYDVKM.